The present T cell receptor (beta chain) was sequenced within a study of T cell changes during pregnancy in multiple sclerosis. Sequenced by immunoSEQ multiplex PCR; TCRdb stores in-frame clones only, minus some. The sample shows some 40,000 clones, roughly 91% of them seen only once. The CDR3 has 11 amino acids. The V end was cut by 5 bases, the J end by 5 bases, with 7 bases between. The germline CDR1 and CDR2 sequences are GTSNPN and SVGIG (reference sequence). This TCR was sampled from a female donor with multiple sclerosis, enrolled in a pregnancy study. The sample consisted of CD4+ T cells from peripheral blood mononuclear cells, taken in the first trimester of pregnancy. The rearrangement joins TRBV30 to TRBJ2-4; D is possibly TRBD1 (5 bases). CDR3 in amino acids: CAWDSENIQYF. The CDR3 bases are TGTGCCTGGGACAGCGAAAACATTCAGTACTTC.